One and the same sample provided the 4 T cell receptor beta chains below, sequenced in a study of blood T cell repertoires in COVID-19. The protocol was immunoSEQ multiplex PCR, while the TCRdb copy is restricted to in-frame clones and leaves out a portion. Altogether over 85,000 clones are present, 85% being singletons, with the ten largest covering approximately 40%. Sequencing was performed on peripheral blood. The receptors come from a man older than 75 with acute or convalescent COVID-19.

The chain has TRBV7-3 and TRBJ2-1; 10 nucleotides match TRBD1. After removal of 4 bases from V and 7 bases from J, the junction contained 7 bases not matched to a gene. The CDR3 covers 15 residues. Germline lookup yields CDR1 SGHTA and CDR2 FQGTGA. The CDR3 DNA follows: TGTGCCAGCAGCTCCCCGGGACAGGGGAGGAATGAGCAGTTCTTC. Its translation: CASSSPGQGRNEQFF.

J is TRBJ1-2 and V is TRBV19, with a possible D match to TRBD1 (6 bases). The CDR3 extends over 17 amino acids. The V gene lost 3 bases and the J gene lost 5 bases, with 22 bases spanning the gap. Looked up from germline, CDR1 is LNHDA and CDR2 is SQIVND (reference sequence). This CDR3 reads CASSIETGDISLYGYTF. The CDR3 nucleotides are TGTGCCAGTAGTATTGAGACAGGAGATATAAGTCTATATGGCTACACCTTC.

This clone was seen many times. The rearrangement joins TRBV5-1 to TRBJ1-3, with 7 bases aligning to TRBD1. V was pared by 2 bases and J by 4 bases, with 3 bases of the junction left unmatched. This CDR3 is 14 amino acids long. From germline, CDR1 is SGHRS and CDR2 YFSETQ. In DNA, the CDR3 is TGCGCCAGCAGCTTCCGGGGACAGGGAAACACCATATATTTT. Protein product: CASSFRGQGNTIYF.

This chain connects TRBV24-1 to TRBJ2-4; 7 nucleotides agree with TRBD1. Trimming took 4 bases from V and 4 from J; bases not matched to a gene: 3. This CDR3 has 14 residues. CDR1 and CDR2 from the germline V gene are KGHDR and SFDVKD. CDR3 residues: CATSDSGQKNIQYF. CDR3 DNA sequence: TGTGCCACCAGTGACTCGGGACAGAAAAACATTCAGTACTTC.